This passage covers 22 T cell receptor beta chains from one sample sequenced in a study of shared clonotypes between healthy human individuals (dated by TCRdb to the early 2020s). Libraries were constructed by the immunoSEQ multiplex PCR assay. TCRdb provides this immuneACCESS table in a form limited to in-frame rearrangements. Some clones are lacking; in checked studies, under half of them reflect an unresolved V gene, and why the rest are absent is not known. This sample comprises hundreds of thousands of clones, roughly 92% of them detected only once. The ten largest account for 24% of the sample. CD8 naive samples were obtained by positive selection for CCR7 among CD45RO-negative cells, yielding a CD45RA+CCR7+ population from which TemRA cells were excluded. Sequencing was done on a sample of naive CD8+ T cells sorted from blood. The cell subset or site label, read with the paper, signifies: CD45RA+CCR7+. All receptors derive from a man aged 25 to 45 in good health.

This clone was picked up a small number of times. Other DNA sequences in this sample translate to the same CDR3. The chain employs TRBV27 and TRBJ2-7, with D possibly matching TRBD2 (5 bases). Trimming removed 5 bases from V and 3 bases from J, with 5 bases in between. The CDR3 runs to 11 residues. The germline V gene encodes CDR1 MNHEY and CDR2 SMNVEV (reference sequence). CDR3 sequence (DNA): TGTGCCAGCAGTGGAGGCTACGAGCAGTACTTC. Its translation is CASSGGYEQYF.

This rearrangement joins TRBV7-8 to TRBJ2-1; D ambiguous. The length of the CDR3 is 12 residues. V dropped 3 bases and J dropped 7 bases, with 7 bases sitting between them. Germline assignment: CDR1 SGHVS and CDR2 FQNEAQ. CDR3 sequence: CASSFLTNEQFF. The CDR3 region has the DNA TGTGCCAGCAGCTTCCTAACTAATGAGCAGTTCTTC.

The chain carries TRBV27 and TRBJ2-1; 7 positions match TRBD1. The CDR3 length is 14 residues. Germline V lookup: CDR1 MNHEY, CDR2 SMNVEV (reference sequence). With 2 bases clipped from V and 10 bases from J, the junction kept 8 bases outside the gene matches. The CDR3, as DNA: TGTGCCAGCAGTTTAACCGGAACAGGGGCCGAGCAGTTCTTC. It encodes CASSLTGTGAEQFF.

This rearrangement joins TRBV7-9 to TRBJ2-5; 7 positions match TRBD1. The V segment lost 2 bases and the J segment 9 bases; nucleotides outside the gene matches: 12. Germline CDR1 reads SEHNR; CDR2 reads FQNEAQ (reference sequence). The CDR3 has 15 residues. CDR3 bases: TGTGCCAGCAGCTTATACAGGGGCCAAGAGATGGCCCAGTACTTC. As protein: CASSLYRGQEMAQYF.

V gene TRBV25-1 combines with J gene TRBJ2-1; D is undetermined. Germline-derived CDR1 and CDR2 are MGHDK and SYGVNS. Trimming removed 2 bases at V and 8 bases at J, with 7 bases between. This CDR3 comprises 12 residues. The CDR3 nucleotides are TGTGCCAGCAGTGAACTAATGGATGAGCAGTTCTTC. It codes for CASSELMDEQFF. Based on the CDR3 plus reference TRBV25-1 and TRBJ2-1, the full variable domain is EADIYQTPRYLVIGTGKKITLECSQTMGHDKMYWYQQDPGMELHLIHYSYGVNSTEKGDLSSESTVSRIRTEHFPLTLESARPSHTSQYLCASSELMDEQFFGPGTRLTVL.

The rearrangement links TRBV6-6 to TRBJ2-2; possible D gene TRBD1, 6 bases. V gave up 7 bases and J gave up 1 base, with 7 bases separating them. The CDR3 length is 13 residues. The V gene's germline CDR1 is MNHNY and CDR2 SVGAGI (reference sequence). CDR3 sequence (DNA): TGTGCCAGCAAGGGGGAGAACACCGGGGAGCTGTTTTTT. This translates into CASKGENTGELFF.

The chain employs TRBV10-3 and TRBJ2-7; D call uncertain. CDR1 is ENHRY and CDR2 is SYGVKD in the germline V gene. The CDR3 spans 13 residues. V was trimmed by 0 bases and J by 3 bases, leaving 6 bases between them. CDR3 protein: CAISESAHYEQYF. CDR3 DNA sequence: TGTGCCATCAGTGAGTCGGCCCACTACGAGCAGTACTTC.

The rearrangement links TRBV6-5 to TRBJ2-7; D not certain. Trimming took 5 bases from V and 0 from J, leaving 8 bases between them. Per the germline V gene, CDR1 is MNHEY and CDR2 is SVGAGI. This CDR3 is 13 amino acids long. The CDR3 is CASSGSLSYEQYF. CDR3 bases: TGTGCCAGCAGTGGAAGCCTCTCCTACGAGCAGTACTTC.

The J gene is TRBJ2-7, the V gene TRBV7-9; 8 bases align to TRBD1. V gave up 5 bases and J gave up 2 bases; unmatched junction bases: 11. Germline CDR1 reads SEHNR; CDR2 reads FQNEAQ (reference sequence). The CDR3 sequence is 16 residues long. CDR3 in DNA: TGTGCCAGCAGCCCCCTCTCCGGGACAGGTCCCTACGAGCAGTACTTC. Residues: CASSPLSGTGPYEQYF.

The chain has TRBV27 and TRBJ2-3; maybe TRBD2 (6 bases). The germline CDR1 and CDR2 sequences are MNHEY and SMNVEV (reference sequence). Trimming removed 2 bases from V and 1 base from J, with 10 bases in between. CDR3 size: 15 residues. The CDR3 sequence is CASSLLTGGTDTQYF. CDR3 nucleotide sequence: TGTGCCAGCAGTTTACTTACGGGGGGCACAGATACGCAGTATTTT.

This chain joins TRBV11-2 and TRBJ2-1; D gene ambiguous. V was clipped by 1 base and J by 4 bases, with 5 bases between them. CDR1 is SGHAT, CDR2 FQNNGV, per germline. CDR3 size: 13 residues. The CDR3 loop is CASSLAAYNEQFF. CDR3 nucleotides: TGTGCCAGCAGCTTAGCCGCGTACAATGAGCAGTTCTTC. Supplemented by reference TRBV11-2 and TRBJ2-1, the full variable domain reads EAGVAQSPRYKIIEKRQSVAFWCNPISGHATLYWYQQILGQGPKLLIQFQNNGVVDDSQLPKDRFSAERLKGVDSTLKIQPAKLEDSAVYLCASSLAAYNEQFFGPGTRLTVL.

The DNA of the CDR3 is TGTGCCAGCACTCTCCTTCTAACGAACACCGGGGAGCTGTTTTTT. It codes for CASTLLLTNTGELFF. This rearrangement joins TRBV28 to TRBJ2-2; no definite D call. There are 15 residues in the CDR3. Germline V gene data show CDR1 as MDHEN and CDR2 as SYDVKM. V gave up 7 bases and J gave up 0 bases, with 12 bases separating them.

This clone was seen many times. V gene TRBV2 combines with J gene TRBJ2-3; D not resolved. Between the trimmed V and J ends, which lost 8 bases and 3 bases, there was a span of 9 bases. The germline V gene has CDR1 SNHLY and CDR2 FYNNEI. This CDR3 has 12 residues. The DNA for the CDR3 is TGTGCCAGCCAACCTAGAACAGATACGCAGTATTTT. Its translation is CASQPRTDTQYF.

The genes are TRBV6-5 and TRBJ1-5; tentative D call: TRBD1 (6 bases). Germline CDR1 and CDR2: MNHEY and SVGAGI. This CDR3 spans 15 amino acids. Deletions cut 0 bases from V and 5 bases from J, with 11 bases between. CDR3 DNA sequence: TGTGCCAGCAGTTACTCGGGCGGGGGCGATCAGCCCCAGCATTTT. Translation: CASSYSGGGDQPQHF.

This clone was recorded only once. The J gene is TRBJ2-1, the V gene TRBV18, with 10 bases that match TRBD2. This CDR3 is 20 amino acids long. Germline-derived CDR1 and CDR2 are KGHSH and LQKENI. Unmatched junction bases numbered 21, after V lost 4 bases and J lost 6 bases. The CDR3 region has the DNA TGTGCCAGCTCACTACCTTTAGGGGACAGTGGGCTAGCGGGAGCCAATGAGCAGTTCTTC. It is translated as CASSLPLGDSGLAGANEQFF.

CDR3 region: CASSPMIGSYEQYF. The CDR3 region has the DNA TGTGCCAGCAGCCCCATGATAGGGTCCTACGAGCAGTACTTC. The chain joins TRBV7-6 to TRBJ2-7; D is unresolved. The CDR3 is 14 amino acids. V lost 5 bases to trimming and J lost 1 base, with 12 bases between them. Germline values: CDR1 SGHVS, CDR2 FNYEAQ.

The chain joins TRBV11-2 to TRBJ2-1; perhaps TRBD2 as D (6 bases). Trimming took 5 bases from V and 2 from J, leaving 13 bases between them. Germline-derived CDR1 and CDR2 are SGHAT and FQNNGV. The CDR3 loop spans 15 amino acids. For the CDR3, the DNA is TGTGCCAGCAGCCCATCACGGGAGCCCTACAATGAGCAGTTCTTC. As protein: CASSPSREPYNEQFF. Filled out from reference TRBV11-2 and TRBJ2-1, the complete variable domain reads EAGVAQSPRYKIIEKRQSVAFWCNPISGHATLYWYQQILGQGPKLLIQFQNNGVVDDSQLPKDRFSAERLKGVDSTLKIQPAKLEDSAVYLCASSPSREPYNEQFFGPGTRLTVL.

The chain employs TRBV6-1 and TRBJ2-1; D gene uncertain. This CDR3 region has 13 residues. V lost 8 bases and J 7 bases, leaving 15 bases between the germline ends. Germline lookup yields CDR1 MNHNS and CDR2 SASEGT. In DNA, the CDR3 is TGTGCCAGCGGACCGACCTGGCCTAATGAGCAGTTCTTC. Its protein product is CASGPTWPNEQFF.

V and J are TRBV9 and TRBJ2-2, with D possibly matching TRBD1 (5 bases). With 0 bases removed from V and 1 base from J, the gap between germline ends came to 22 bases. The CDR3 consists of 20 residues. Germline CDR1 and CDR2: SGDLS and YYNGEE. CDR3 sequence (DNA): TGTGCCAGCAGCGTAGACGAGACAGACGTTACCTACATGAACACCGGGGAGCTGTTTTTT. It encodes CASSVDETDVTYMNTGELFF. Combining the CDR3 with reference TRBV9 and TRBJ2-2 gives the whole variable domain DSGVTQTPKHLITATGQRVTLRCSPRSGDLSVYWYQQSLDQGLQFLIQYYNGEERAKGNILERFSAQQFPDLHSELNLSSLELGDSALYFCASSVDETDVTYMNTGELFFGEGSRLTVL.

The chain links TRBV27 to TRBJ2-7; 9 bases fit TRBD1. Per the germline V gene, CDR1 is MNHEY and CDR2 is SMNVEV (reference sequence). The CDR3 sequence is 14 residues long. After removal of 5 bases from V and 0 bases from J, the junction contained 2 bases not matched to a gene. CDR3 loop: CASSGTGSSYEQYF. The DNA of the CDR3 is TGTGCCAGCAGTGGGACAGGGAGCTCCTACGAGCAGTACTTC.

V gene TRBV6-1 combines with J gene TRBJ1-5; weak D call: TRBD1 (5 bases). V was shortened by 0 bases and J by 1 base, with 10 bases between the two germline ends. CDR3 length: 16 amino acids. Germline CDR1 MNHNS, CDR2 SASEGT. CDR3 amino acids: CASSEAYRPSNQPQHF. CDR3 in DNA: TGTGCCAGCAGTGAAGCGTACAGGCCGAGCAATCAGCCCCAGCATTTT.

The V gene is TRBV29-1, the J gene TRBJ2-7; D not resolved. Germline values: CDR1 SQVTM, CDR2 ANQGSEA. Trimming took off 0 bases at V and 1 base at J, with 7 bases between the two ends. This CDR3 is built from 13 residues. The CDR3 nucleotides are TGCAGCGTTGAAGACTATTCGTCCTACGAGCAGTACTTC. Translation: CSVEDYSSYEQYF.